This TCR beta chain was obtained from a study of OX40 agonist ivuxolimab in advanced cancers. Using immunoSEQ multiplex PCR, the repertoire was profiled, and TCRdb retains in-frame clones only, with some absent. The sample holds roughly 120,000 clones, less than 95% seen once. The starting material was CD4+ or CD8+ T cells sorted from blood, obtained in a trial of the OX40 agonist ivuxolimab. The TCR was taken from an adult with an advanced solid tumor such as melanoma, head and neck, liver or kidney cancer.

The CDR3 nucleotides read TGTGCCAGCAGTTACTTGGCAGACAACTATGGCTACACCTTC. Amino acid sequence: CASSYLADNYGYTF. The chain employs TRBV6-5 and TRBJ1-2; no clear D gene. Trimming shortened V by 1 base and J by 2 bases, and 8 bases separated the two germline ends. This CDR3 comprises 14 residues. Germline V gene sequence: CDR1 MNHEY, CDR2 SVGAGI.